This T cell receptor beta chain appears in the sequencing data of a study of T cell clusters in autoimmune cytopenias. General observations from the study: The T cell clusters came from computational analysis alone and lack functional validation. Primary autoimmune cytopenia patients appeared to lack physiological T cell clusters present in healthy donors. TRB repertoire shifts in secondary cytopenia and chronic lymphocytic leukemia mostly reflected lymphoma, not autoimmunity.

Worth noting for this clonotype: Its antigen is as yet unknown.

This CDR3 is 17 amino acids long. The V gene's germline CDR1 is MNHNS and CDR2 SASEGT. Multiplex touch-down PCR amplified TRB using TRB-A and TRB-B pools in one tube. After re-calling the multiplex PCR reads, TCRdb lists one entry per CDR3 protein, DNA absent. The sample yields roughly 8,100 distinct CDR3 sequences, of which the top ten take up roughly 6%. TRB amplification used roughly 250 ng of peripheral blood genomic DNA. The chain recombines TRBV6-1 with TRBJ1-2. Sequences were obtained from peripheral blood. This clonotype was obtained from a human donor with an autoimmune cytopenia or autoimmune hepatitis (not recorded which). CDR3: CASSYLSGRIANYGYTF.